This T cell receptor (beta chain) comes out of a study of cytomegalovirus exposure and HLA in healthy donors. Notes on the study in general: Earlier analysis found most TCR beta V segments productive about 90% or about 30% of the time. In vitro, three CMV-associated chains proved specific for CMV antigens. Near-uniform donor sequencing depth was presumed by presence/absence analyses.

V trimming: 2 bases; J trimming: 6 bases; junction bases outside the gene matches: 4. Germline assignment: CDR1 LNHDA and CDR2 SQIVND (reference sequence). CDR3 length: 14 amino acids. It was with 60 Vbeta and 13 Jbeta primers that the PCR ran. As originally analysed: There were 80 million to 95 million unique TCR beta chains by a later count, and approximately 10 million of them were shared. Repertoires were generated with immunoSEQ multiplex PCR, while TCRdb's copy carries only in-frame clones and drops some. V and J calls and clone size are as listed in that table; D and trimming were resolved from the DNA. The sample records approximately 210,000 clones, over 60% being singletons. This clone was counted only a few times. Its antigen is unknown. Other DNA variants within this sample encode the same CDR3.

The receptor comes from a woman between 35 and 50 years old in good health and CMV-seronegative. This chain uses TRBV19 with TRBJ1-1; 9 nucleotides agree with TRBD1. The material sequenced was PBMCs. As DNA, the CDR3 is TGTGCCAGTAGTATAACACAGGGGGCGGCTGAAGCTTTCTTT. Translation: CASSITQGAAEAFF.